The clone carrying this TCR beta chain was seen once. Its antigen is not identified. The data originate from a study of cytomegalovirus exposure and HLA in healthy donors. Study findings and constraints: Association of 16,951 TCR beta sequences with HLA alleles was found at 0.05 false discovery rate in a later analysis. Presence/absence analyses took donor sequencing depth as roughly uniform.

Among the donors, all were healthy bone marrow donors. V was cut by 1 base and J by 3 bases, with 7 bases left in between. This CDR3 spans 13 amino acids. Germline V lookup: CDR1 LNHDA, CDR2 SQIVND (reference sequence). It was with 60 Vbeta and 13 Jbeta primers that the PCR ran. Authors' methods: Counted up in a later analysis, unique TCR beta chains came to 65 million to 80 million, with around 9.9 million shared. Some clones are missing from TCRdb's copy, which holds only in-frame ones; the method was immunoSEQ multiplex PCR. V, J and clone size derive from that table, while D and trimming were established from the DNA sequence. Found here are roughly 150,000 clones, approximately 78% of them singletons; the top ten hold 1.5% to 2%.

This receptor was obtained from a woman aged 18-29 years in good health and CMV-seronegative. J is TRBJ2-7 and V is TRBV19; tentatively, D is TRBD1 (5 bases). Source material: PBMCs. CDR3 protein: CASSIGDSYEQYF. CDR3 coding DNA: TGTGCCAGTAGTATAGGAGACAGCTACGAGCAGTACTTC. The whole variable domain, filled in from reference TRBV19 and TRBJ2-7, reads DGGITQSPKYLFRKEGQNVTLSCEQNLNHDAMYWYRQDPGQGLRLIYYSQIVNDFQKGDIAEGYSVSREKKESFPLTVTSAQKNPTAFYLCASSIGDSYEQYFGPGTRLTVT.